The present TCR beta chain was sequenced within a study of shared clonotypes between healthy human individuals (dated by TCRdb to the early 2020s). For context, the study as a whole: Three men and a couple of women, aged 18 to 49 years, made up the cohort. Per donor, three plates each were used for CD4 naive and CD4 memory, two for CD8 naive, and one for CD8 memory. The study deeply sequenced blood TCR repertoires of about five healthy adults to estimate repertoire size and the extent of clonotype sharing between individuals. To increase sequencing depth and limit assay-specific biases, TCR repertoire library preparation and sequencing were carried out by different laboratories using diverse techniques. Between about 0.94 and 8.9 billion PBMCs per donor were obtained by leukapheresis.

About this clone itself: Its antigen is still unknown. Base-call qualities are not available, and no considerably larger clone is one nucleotide away.

CD8 naive samples consisted of CD45RO-negative cells that were positively selected for CCR7, yielding a CD45RA+CCR7+ population without TemRA cells. The donors were healthy, HIV-negative adults who had no recently reported acute infections or vaccinations. All donors were Caucasian adults living in Nashville, Tennessee, USA. Blood was obtained by leukapheresis, after which PBMCs were separated by Ficoll-Histopaque density gradient centrifugation and cryopreserved in liquid nitrogen vapor phase. Purity and quantity of every magnetically sorted T cell population were checked by analytical flow cytometry. Genomic DNA was isolated from every sorted fraction and measured by UV absorbance on a Nanodrop 2000c. TCR CDR3 regions were amplified from genomic DNA by multiplex PCR using the deep immunoSEQ assay. Extracted genomic DNA from each cell subset was distributed evenly across all wells of several immunoSEQ 96-well plates, and each plate was treated as a replicate. For sorted subsets, each replicate PCR was loaded with 150 to 250 ng genomic DNA, equivalent to 25,000 to 35,000 T cell genomes. The purified libraries were quantified using a Qubit 3.0 fluorometer, sized with a Bioanalyzer 2100, and then quantified again using the KAPA Library Quantification kit. Each immunoSEQ 96-well plate was sequenced on its own single-read 150-cycle Illumina NextSeq 550 flow cell. The original methods were these. Because only junctional sequences without quality scores were contained in the immunoSEQ output, filtering matching that applied to full-length reads could not be performed. Sequences were annotated with PyIR, a Python wrapper for IgBLAST v1.9, using IMGT germline references to assign V/J genes and CDR3. Reads with weak V/J assignments (E-value above 1e-6), missing CDR3, stop codons, out-of-frame junctions, or ambiguous translated residues were removed. V3J clonotypes were defined by identical inferred V gene, J gene, and CDR3 amino acid sequence. To compute the percentage overlap between repertoires, the number of shared unique clonotypes was divided by the size of the smaller repertoire. RTK rarefaction, the Chao1 estimator, and Recon v2.1 estimates of unobserved clonotypes were used to assess repertoire richness. OLGA was used to compute generation probabilities for all TCRbeta clonotypes that the gDNA method yielded from a handful of donors. As stored in TCRdb, this immuneACCESS dataset retains in-frame rearrangements with V and J assigned. A fraction of the clones does not appear; measured against another copy, unresolved V genes explain less than half of the discrepancy, and the remainder lacks a known reason. That table is the source of V, J and clone size, and D and trimming were worked out from the DNA. In this sample the table shows about 2 million clones, just under 95% of which occur a single time. The ten top clones hold about 1.1% of the sample.

From its cysteine to its phenylalanine, the CDR3 spans 14 amino acids. Only the CDR3 DNA stays, 42 bases, in frame from base 1. Taken from the germline V gene (reference sequence), the CDR1 and CDR2 loops are LNHDA and SQIVND. V is pared back by 9 bases and J by 1 base, with 15 bases lying between the germline termini. Study-wide conclusions, independent of this receptor: Because the study included only a small number of donors, the genetic and exposure-history diversity represented was limited. Even with the large sequencing depth, rarefaction of the sorted-subset datasets indicated that sequencing was incomplete. Pairwise subsampling indicated that sequencing depth was expected to affect the degree of clonotype sharing among donors. Compared with non-shared clonotypes, clonotypes shared by all four sorted-subset donors had higher generation probabilities. When a handful of donors were compared, the shared fraction of clonotypes was around 5% for naive CD4, approximately 3.5% for naive CD8, 2.3% for memory CD4, and approximately 0.4% for memory CD8. Naive subsets generally had larger estimated clonotype richness than memory subsets did. Only blood was sampled, and tissue TCR repertoires likely differ from those in blood.

The sequenced material came from naive CD8+ T cells sorted from blood. This specimen's cell subset or site label, interpreted: CD45RA+CCR7+. The receptor was isolated from a man between 18 and 29 years old in good health. The V and J genes are TRBV19 and TRBJ1-1, with the D gene too uncertain to name. The CDR3: CASTDLAGNTEAFF. The DNA sequence reads TGTGCCAGCACCGACCTTGCGGGGAACACTGAAGCTTTCTTT.